This T cell receptor beta chain comes out of a study of T cell changes during pregnancy in multiple sclerosis. Here immunoSEQ multiplex PCR was the method, and the copy in TCRdb shows in-frame clones only, minus some. The sample consists of tens of thousands of clones, roughly 90% of them appearing once. Trimming stripped 3 bases from V and 1 base from J, with 19 bases between. The CDR3 runs to 18 residues. Germline V gives CDR1 MDHEN, CDR2 SYDVKM. The source is a female donor with multiple sclerosis, enrolled in a pregnancy study. The sequences come from CD8+ T cells from peripheral blood mononuclear cells, collected before pregnancy. The rearrangement links TRBV28 to TRBJ1-5, with D possibly being TRBD1 (5 bases). CDR3 sequence reads: CASSFPGTAGLSNQPQHF. CDR3 DNA: TGTGCCAGCAGTTTTCCAGGGACTGCCGGGCTAAGCAATCAGCCCCAGCATTTT. The variable domain in full, with the rest retrieved from reference TRBV28 and TRBJ1-5, is DVKVTQSSRYLVKRTGEKVFLECVQDMDHENMFWYRQDPGLGLRLIYFSYDVKMKEKGDIPEGYSVSREKKERFSLILESASTNQTSMYLCASSFPGTAGLSNQPQHFGDGTRLSIL.